This entry concerns a single TCR beta chain. Its antigen remains unidentified. No base quality values were provided; no much bigger clone lies one nucleotide off. This entry belongs to a study of T cells in localized non-small cell lung cancer (dated by TCRdb to about 2020). Notes on the research overall: T cell repertoires of 236 early-stage NSCLC patients were analyzed, with tumors being compared against uninvolved tumor-adjacent lungs. The cohort comprised 236 treatment-naïve NSCLC patients with resected, localized lung tumors. NSCLC patients had a mean age of roughly 66 years, and around 140 were male and about a hundred female. What the work shows at the level of the full study, not this receptor alone: Uninvolved tumor-adjacent lung showed the highest T cell clonality, higher than tumor, which suggests more focused antigenic responses in the uninvolved tumor-adjacent lung. A median of roughly 60 of the top 100 tumor clones turned up in the paired uninvolved adjacent lung, and 25 to 30 of those clones also ranked among the top 100 of that same adjacent lung. Because multi-region sequencing of the tumors was not done, intratumor heterogeneity could not be ruled out. Since the design was exploratory, TCR variables were selected using unadjusted p-values with no false-discovery rate correction. Higher T cell density in blood was associated with longer overall survival, whereas higher clonality in adjacent lung was associated with shorter survival.

The germline V end is reduced by 1 base and the J end by 3 bases; junction bases left unmatched: 2. The CDR3 runs 14 amino acids, cysteine and phenylalanine included. Of the read, only the CDR3 DNA is kept; its 42 bases are in frame from base 1. The germline V gene supplies CDR1 MGHRA and CDR2 YSYEKL. The immunoSEQ Assay was used to sequence TCR beta CDR3 regions from DNA. As for the original processing: T cell density was computed as TCR beta template counts normalized to usable DNA estimated by amplifying housekeeping genes. Richness was estimated using the preseqR package, with extrapolation to 400,000 templates for PBMC samples and to 120,000 templates for tissue samples. Clonality was taken to be one minus Pielou's evenness. To identify tissue-enriched TCRs, differential abundance testing was run on productive amino-acid clonotypes with a minimum total count of 5 and an alpha of 0.1. The Jaccard Index and the Morisita Overlap Index were used to measure repertoire overlap between compartments. GLIPH grouped TCR beta CDR3s together with public tetramer-defined viral CDR3s, and a viral motif had to include at least three viral sequences and also show V-gene enrichment. TCRdb limited this immuneACCESS table to in-frame rearrangements with V and J called. A share of clones is missing; checked studies link under half to unresolved V genes, and the rest is unexplained. The DNA was the basis for D and trimming; V, J and clone size are from that table. The sample contains approximately 140,000 clones, more than 70% of them found a single time. The ten largest clones add up to 1.5% to 2% of the sample.

At diagnosis, peripheral blood, uninvolved tumor-adjacent lung and tumor were collected and were preserved as a mix of fresh-frozen and FFPE material. For TCR repertoire profiling, blood samples were analyzed in the form of peripheral blood mononuclear cells. Sample: peripheral blood, taken before any cancer treatment. This chain joins TRBV4-1 to TRBJ2-7; 8 middle bases align to TRBD1. This sequence was found in a female donor at least 60 years old with stage I lung adenocarcinoma. This receptor has the CDR3 CASSQGDRSYEQYF. The sequence in DNA is TGCGCCAGCAGCCAAGGGGACAGGAGCTACGAGCAGTACTTC.